The present entry profiles one T cell receptor (beta chain) with its context. The entry originates in a study of CD8 T cells in Susac syndrome. The RNA input was roughly 0.45 to 1 ug, and it was reverse transcribed with random hexamers. A multiplex approach, immunoSEQ multiplex PCR, amplified TCR beta CDR3 across 54 Vbeta and 13 Jbeta. Each CDR3 protein gets one entry after TCRdb re-called the immunoSEQ multiplex PCR reads with MiXCR. Of 400,000 to 550,000 distinct CDR3 sequences listed, 75% to 90% are singletons. Between the trimmed V and J ends, which lost 3 bases and 5 bases, there was a span of 7 bases. In germline, CDR1 is LNHDA, CDR2 SQIVND (reference sequence). The CDR3 contains 13 residues.

The TCR comes from a human donor with multiple sclerosis. The chain links TRBV19 to TRBJ2-2; TRBD1 is a possible D gene (5 bases). Sequenced sample: CD8+ T cells from PBMCs. In DNA, the CDR3 is TGTGCCAGTAGTATCAAGGGGACCGGGGAGCTGTTTTTT. Amino acid sequence: CASSIKGTGELFF. Full variable domain (remainder filled in from reference TRBV19 and TRBJ2-2): DGGITQSPKYLFRKEGQNVTLSCEQNLNHDAMYWYRQDPGQGLRLIYYSQIVNDFQKGDIAEGYSVSREKKESFPLTVTSAQKNPTAFYLCASSIKGTGELFFGEGSRLTVL.